Shown below are 11 T cell receptor beta chains from a single sample sequenced in a study of blood T cell repertoires in COVID-19. Using immunoSEQ multiplex PCR, the repertoire was profiled, and TCRdb retains in-frame clones only, with some absent. The sample contains more than 300,000 clones, 85% to 90% of which appear only once. Sequencing used peripheral blood. All receptors derive from a woman in her seventies with COVID-19, enrolled during active disease.

The rearrangement links TRBV24-1 to TRBJ2-5, with TRBD1 matching 11 bases. There are 14 residues in the CDR3. The junction had 5 bases not matched to a gene; V was cut back by 7 bases and J by 5 bases. The germline V gene has CDR1 KGHDR and CDR2 SFDVKD. This CDR3 is CATRGTGGRETQYF. In nucleotides, the CDR3 is TGTGCCACCAGGGGGACAGGGGGGAGGGAGACCCAGTACTTC.

J is TRBJ1-2 and V is TRBV19, with a tentative D call TRBD1 (6 bases). The ends were cut back, 5 bases at V and 3 bases at J, with 13 bases in the middle. The CDR3 runs 14 residues. CDR1 and CDR2 from the germline V gene are LNHDA and SQIVND (reference sequence). The CDR3 nucleotides are TGTGCCAGTAGTTTTACAGGGCCATACTATGGCTACACCTTC. Translation gives CASSFTGPYYGYTF.

The chain recombines TRBV7-9 with TRBJ1-1, with TRBD1 matching 7 bases. V gave up 5 bases and J gave up 2 bases; unmatched junction bases: 8. CDR3 size: 15 residues. Germline-derived CDR1 and CDR2 are SEHNR and FQNEAQ (reference sequence). CDR3 loop: CASSPLTGPNTEAFF. The CDR3 DNA is TGTGCCAGCAGCCCATTGACAGGGCCCAACACTGAAGCTTTCTTT.

This rearrangement joins TRBV29-1 to TRBJ2-7, with 8 bases identical to TRBD2. V shed 5 bases, J shed 4 bases, and the junction held 16 bases outside the gene matches. The CDR3 loop spans 16 amino acids. Per the germline V gene, CDR1 is SQVTM and CDR2 is ANQGSEA. The CDR3 loop is CSVIGAGGGPNYEQYF. The CDR3, as DNA: TGCAGCGTTATTGGGGCCGGGGGGGGACCTAATTACGAGCAGTACTTC.

The V gene is TRBV7-9, the J gene TRBJ1-6; tentatively, D is TRBD1 (5 bases). Trimming removed 5 bases at V and 7 bases at J, with 12 bases between. Germline V gene sequence: CDR1 SEHNR, CDR2 FQNEAQ (reference sequence). The CDR3 is 14 residues long. The CDR3 loop is CASSPDSENSPLHF. The CDR3 DNA reads as TGTGCCAGCAGCCCAGACAGTGAAAATTCACCCCTCCACTTT. The variable domain in full, with the rest retrieved from reference TRBV7-9 and TRBJ1-6, is DTGVSQNPRHKITKRGQNVTFRCDPISEHNRLYWYRQTLGQGPEFLTYFQNEAQLEKSRLLSDRFSAERPKGSFSTLEIQRTEQGDSAMYLCASSPDSENSPLHFGNGTRLTVT.

This rearrangement joins TRBV5-4 to TRBJ2-3, with 9 bases that match TRBD2. The CDR3 contains 15 residues. The germline V gene encodes CDR1 SGHNT and CDR2 YYREEE (reference sequence). V shed 2 bases, J shed 3 bases, and the junction held 4 bases outside the gene matches. The DNA for the CDR3 is TGTGCCAGCAGCTTTGGGCTAGCGGGGACAGATACGCAGTATTTT. Protein sequence: CASSFGLAGTDTQYF.

This clone was detected only a few times. This chain connects TRBV7-9 to TRBJ1-2; D is perhaps TRBD1 (6 bases). The CDR3 consists of 16 residues. Germline-derived CDR1 and CDR2 are SEHNR and FQNEAQ (reference sequence). V shed 5 bases and J shed 0 bases, with 16 bases lying between them. The CDR3 sequence: CASSTGRIEPNYGYTF. DNA of the CDR3: TGTGCCAGCAGCACAGGGCGGATTGAACCTAACTATGGCTACACCTTC.

V usage is TRBV10-2 and J usage is TRBJ1-5; D may be TRBD1 (5 bases). Germline lookup yields CDR1 WSHSY and CDR2 SAAADI. V was trimmed by 5 bases and J by 7 bases, leaving 9 bases between them. The CDR3 is made up of 12 amino acids. The CDR3 DNA follows: TGCGCCAGCAGTACCCAGGGACAGCCCCAGCATTTT. It codes for CASSTQGQPQHF.

V usage is TRBV27 and J usage is TRBJ2-3; the D gene is possibly TRBD1 (6 bases). The CDR3 covers 14 residues. Per the germline V gene, CDR1 is MNHEY and CDR2 is SMNVEV (reference sequence). Trimming pared 7 bases from V and 3 bases from J, leaving 14 bases between. CDR3 sequence reads: CASTYSTGTDTQYF. In nucleotides, the CDR3 is TGTGCCAGCACTTATTCGACAGGAACAGATACGCAGTATTTT.

The chain is built from TRBV30 and TRBJ1-2; D is unresolved. Trimming cost V 2 bases and J 2 bases, with 9 bases left between them. The CDR3 spans 13 residues. CDR1 and CDR2 from the germline V gene are GTSNPN and SVGIG (reference sequence). This chain's CDR3 is CAWSNSLNYGYTF. Written as DNA, the CDR3 is TGTGCCTGGAGTAACAGTTTAAACTATGGCTACACCTTC.

The chain employs TRBV7-9 and TRBJ1-2, with 8 positions matching TRBD1. The germline CDR1 and CDR2 sequences are SEHNR and FQNEAQ (reference sequence). The CDR3 is 14 amino acids. The V gene end was trimmed by 8 bases and the J gene end by 7 bases; junction bases not matched to a gene: 12. CDR3 sequence reads: CASGISGGAGGYTF. The CDR3 DNA sequence: TGTGCCAGCGGGATATCAGGGGGCGCAGGTGGCTACACCTTC.